Listed here is a single T cell receptor beta chain. Its antigen remains unidentified. Blood specimens came from baseline, cycle 4 day 1, and cycle 7 day 1. TCRdb's table, derived via immunoSEQ multiplex PCR, lists solely in-frame clones and lacks some. Among under 75,000 clones listed, roughly 84% were seen once. The sample comes from a study of OX40 agonist ivuxolimab in advanced cancers. About the research overall: As their treatment, patients were administered ivuxolimab, an agonistic anti-OX40 (CD134) antibody.

Overall study results and limits: CD4+ and CD8+ blood T cells expanded clonally by week 6 at 0.1 to 3.0 mg/kg. On average, CD8+ T cells showed a greater number of expanded clones than CD4+.

The CDR3 loop spans 14 amino acids. V lost 1 base and J lost 4, with 11 bases in between. Germline loops: CDR1 LNHNV, CDR2 YYDKDF (reference sequence). The chain combines TRBV15 with TRBJ2-7; maybe TRBD1 (7 bases). Sample: CD4+ or CD8+ T cells sorted from blood, taken in a trial of the OX40 agonist ivuxolimab. The origin of this receptor is an adult with an advanced solid tumor such as melanoma, head and neck, liver or kidney cancer. The CDR3 reads CATSRARGEYEQYF. The DNA for the CDR3 is TGTGCCACCAGCAGAGCCAGGGGGGAATACGAGCAGTACTTC. Full variable domain (rest looked up from reference TRBV15 and TRBJ2-7): DAMVIQNPRYQVTQFGKPVTLSCSQTLNHNVMYWYQQKSSQAPKLLFHYYDKDFNNEADTPDNFQSRRPNTSFCFLDIRSPGLGDTAMYLCATSRARGEYEQYFGPGTRLTVT.